This TCR beta chain was sequenced in a study of shared clonotypes between healthy human individuals. Naive CD8 populations comprised CD45RO-negative cells positively selected for CCR7, excluding terminally differentiated effector memory CD45RA+ cells. As handled by the study authors: Filtering differed, since immunoSEQ gave only junction sequences and no quality scores. TCRdb keeps only in-frame clones here, not all; method: immunoSEQ multiplex PCR. V and J calls and clone size follow that table, whereas D and trimming were derived from the DNA. The sample lists approximately 2,000,000 clones, just under 95% occurring once. This CDR3 spans 14 amino acids. Germline V gene sequence: CDR1 SGHVS, CDR2 FQNEAQ. Germline trimming cut 5 bases from V and 2 bases from J; bases unmatched to any gene: 4.

Sample: naive CD8+ T cells from PBMCs. V gene TRBV7-8 combines with J gene TRBJ1-1; 8 nucleotides line up with TRBD1. This TCR derives from a man aged 18 to 29 in good health. Some clones in this sample may be carry-over from other donors' samples. In DNA form, the CDR3 reads TGTGCCAGCAGCAGGACAGGGCCAAACACTGAAGCTTTCTTT. This sequence encodes CASSRTGPNTEAFF.